Detailed here is one TCR beta chain. Its antigen is unknown. The data were obtained in a study of regulatory T cells in long-lasting Graves disease. Findings of the study overall: Sample size was small, which may have lowered accuracy.

With iRepertoire HTBI primers and Arm-PCR of CDR3 regions, TCR beta libraries were built. In TCRdb, the multiplex PCR reads were re-called with MiXCR into one record per CDR3 protein. The sample consists of roughly 400,000 distinct CDR3 sequences, less than 25% of them appearing once. This CDR3 has 13 residues. The trim removed 4 bases at V and 5 bases at J, leaving 5 bases unmatched. Germline CDR1 reads DFQATT; CDR2 reads SNEGSKA (reference sequence). The time point here: persistent/refractory GD, antithyroid drugs over 5 years with positive TRAb. PBMC RNA was the source of the TCR library. The chain is built from TRBV20-1 and TRBJ2-4; 7 positions match TRBD1. The specimen was peripheral blood mononuclear cells (PBMCs), collected when the disease was refractory, from a patient treated with antithyroid drugs. This TCR came from a female donor with Graves disease. The CDR3 reads CSATRQGQNIQYF. CDR3 sequence (DNA): TGCAGTGCTACCCGACAGGGCCAAAACATTCAGTACTTC.